The next 15 T cell receptor beta chains were all read from a single sample in a study of PD-1 blockade in classical Hodgkin lymphoma. Time point here: newly diagnosed, previously untreated cHL patient sample. This table comes from immunoSEQ multiplex PCR, and its TCRdb copy is limited to in-frame clones, with some not included. The sample has tens of thousands of clones; approximately 91% are singletons. Sequenced: peripheral blood mononuclear cells (PBMCs). These receptors were collected from a human donor with classical Hodgkin lymphoma.

This chain joins TRBV5-1 and TRBJ1-1; D is undetermined. This CDR3 is 14 amino acids long. Trimming removed 1 base at V and 1 base at J, with 8 bases between. The germline V gene has CDR1 SGHRS and CDR2 YFSETQ. CDR3 region: CASSLFTENTEAFF. The DNA for the CDR3 is TGCGCCAGCAGCTTGTTTACGGAGAACACTGAAGCTTTCTTT.

The chain links TRBV6-5 to TRBJ1-2; the D is unclear. The ends were cut back, 0 bases at V and 8 bases at J, with 10 bases in the middle. The CDR3 spans 13 residues. Germline CDR1 is MNHEY and CDR2 is SVGAGI. The CDR3 region has the DNA TGTGCCAGCAGTTACTCGGTTAGAGGCGGCTACACCTTC. Amino acids: CASSYSVRGGYTF.

The rearrangement links TRBV2 to TRBJ1-5; 10 bases map to TRBD1. CDR1 and CDR2 from the germline V gene are SNHLY and FYNNEI. The CDR3 is 15 residues long. The V and J ends lost 4 bases and 1 base, in that order; junction bases with no gene match: 1. The CDR3 reads CASSVGQGSNQPQHF. In DNA, the CDR3 is TGTGCCAGCAGTGTGGGACAGGGGAGCAATCAGCCCCAGCATTTT.

The gene calls are TRBV30 and TRBJ1-2, with a tentative D call TRBD1 (5 bases). Germline values: CDR1 GTSNPN, CDR2 SVGIG (reference sequence). Trimming removed 1 base from V and 8 bases from J, with 14 bases in between. The CDR3 runs to 13 residues. The CDR3 DNA reads TGTGCCTGGAGTGAGTCCGGCAGGGACGGCTACACCTTC. It is translated as CAWSESGRDGYTF.

This clone was recorded once. The J gene is TRBJ1-1, the V gene TRBV27; D remains unclear. Germline loops: CDR1 MNHEY, CDR2 SMNVEV (reference sequence). The CDR3 loop spans 13 amino acids. The V and J ends lost 3 bases and 1 base respectively, with 6 bases between them. CDR3: CASSFNKNTEAFF. The CDR3 DNA reads as TGTGCCAGCAGTTTTAACAAGAACACTGAAGCTTTCTTT.

The chain couples TRBV30 to TRBJ2-7; D may correspond to TRBD1 or TRBD2 (6 bases each). Germline lookup yields CDR1 GTSNPN and CDR2 SVGIG (reference sequence). Trimming shortened V by 0 bases and J by 5 bases, and 8 bases separated the two germline ends. The CDR3 loop spans 12 amino acids. CDR3 nucleotides: TGTGCCTGGAGTGTACGGGGGCACGAGCAGTACGTC. This encodes CAWSVRGHEQYV.

The V and J genes are TRBV7-9 and TRBJ1-2; D is unresolved. CDR3 length equals 17 residues. Trimming cost V 2 bases and J 0 bases, with 16 bases left between them. CDR1 is SEHNR, CDR2 FQNEAQ, per germline (reference sequence). As DNA, the CDR3 is TGTGCCAGCAGCTTACGAGTTGGGGAATCGACTAACTATGGCTACACCTTC. The encoded protein is CASSLRVGESTNYGYTF.

CDR3 protein: CASSTADRGRTEAFF. CDR3 sequence (DNA): TGTGCCAGTAGTACCGCGGACAGGGGACGAACTGAAGCTTTCTTT. The rearrangement links TRBV19 to TRBJ1-1; 9 bases align to TRBD1. Germline V gene sequence: CDR1 LNHDA, CDR2 SQIVND (reference sequence). After removal of 4 bases from V and 5 bases from J, the junction contained 8 bases not matched to a gene. This CDR3 contains 15 residues. Variable domain in full (rest from reference TRBV19 and TRBJ1-1): DGGITQSPKYLFRKEGQNVTLSCEQNLNHDAMYWYRQDPGQGLRLIYYSQIVNDFQKGDIAEGYSVSREKKESFPLTVTSAQKNPTAFYLCASSTADRGRTEAFFGQGTRLTVV.

The genes are TRBV25-1 and TRBJ1-2; 8 bases are shared with TRBD1. The CDR3 has 15 amino acids. After removal of 4 bases from V and 0 bases from J, the junction contained 4 bases not matched to a gene. In germline, CDR1 is MGHDK, CDR2 SYGVNS. The CDR3 loop is CASSGSQGANYGYTF. The CDR3 bases are TGTGCCAGCAGTGGGTCACAGGGGGCTAACTATGGCTACACCTTC.

CDR3: CASSDPTTNEKLFF. The CDR3 DNA reads as TGTGCCAGCAGCGACCCCACAACTAATGAAAAACTGTTTTTT. The V call is TRBV2, the J call TRBJ1-4, with D unclear. The CDR3 totals 14 residues. Germline V gene data show CDR1 as SNHLY and CDR2 as FYNNEI. V gave up 6 bases and J gave up 0 bases, with 8 bases separating them.

The V and J genes are TRBV6-1 and TRBJ1-1; D perhaps matches TRBD1 (6 bases). V gave up 6 bases and J gave up 4 bases, with 12 bases separating them. The CDR3 covers 13 residues. CDR1 is MNHNS, CDR2 SASEGT, per germline. In DNA form, the CDR3 reads TGTGCCAGCAGGCCACGGGACACCACTGAAGCTTTCTTT. Its translation is CASRPRDTTEAFF.

This clone showed up just once. V and J are TRBV7-3 and TRBJ2-4; TRBD2 matches at 15 bases. This CDR3 is built from 20 residues. CDR1 is SGHTA, CDR2 FQGTGA, per germline. V lost 4 bases to trimming and J lost 4 bases; unmatched junction nucleotides: 14. The CDR3 reads CASSSSGTSGRTPVKNIQYF. As DNA, the CDR3 is TGTGCCAGCAGCTCTTCCGGGACTAGCGGGAGGACTCCGGTTAAAAACATTCAGTACTTC.

DNA of the CDR3: TGTGCCAGCAGCCAGGACGGAAACACCGGGGAGCTGTTTTTT. Amino acids: CASSQDGNTGELFF. The rearrangement joins TRBV6-4 to TRBJ2-2, with D unclear. The germline CDR1 and CDR2 sequences are MRHNA and SNTAGT. Between the trimmed V and J ends, which lost 6 bases and 2 bases, there was a span of 10 bases. The CDR3 is 14 amino acids.

The chain couples TRBV28 to TRBJ2-7; TRBD2 agrees at 11 bases. With 4 bases clipped from V and 2 bases from J, the junction kept 7 bases outside the gene matches. There are 16 residues in the CDR3. Germline CDR1 is MDHEN and CDR2 is SYDVKM. The DNA of the CDR3 is TGTGCCAGCAGTTCTTGGACTAGCGGGCAGCCCTACGAGCAGTACTTC. The encoded protein is CASSSWTSGQPYEQYF.

The V gene is TRBV5-1, the J gene TRBJ2-1, with TRBD2 matching 12 bases. The V and J ends lost 2 bases and 7 bases, in that order; junction bases with no gene match: 4. Germline CDR1 SGHRS, CDR2 YFSETQ. The CDR3 is 15 amino acids. For the CDR3, the DNA is TGCGCCAGCAGCTTTAAGACTAGCGGGAGTAATGAGCAGTTCTTC. Protein sequence: CASSFKTSGSNEQFF. Based on the CDR3 plus reference TRBV5-1 and TRBJ2-1, the full variable domain is KAGVTQTPRYLIKTRGQQVTLSCSPISGHRSVSWYQQTPGQGLQFLFEYFSETQRNKGNFPGRFSGRQFSNSRSEMNVSTLELGDSALYLCASSFKTSGSNEQFFGPGTRLTVL.